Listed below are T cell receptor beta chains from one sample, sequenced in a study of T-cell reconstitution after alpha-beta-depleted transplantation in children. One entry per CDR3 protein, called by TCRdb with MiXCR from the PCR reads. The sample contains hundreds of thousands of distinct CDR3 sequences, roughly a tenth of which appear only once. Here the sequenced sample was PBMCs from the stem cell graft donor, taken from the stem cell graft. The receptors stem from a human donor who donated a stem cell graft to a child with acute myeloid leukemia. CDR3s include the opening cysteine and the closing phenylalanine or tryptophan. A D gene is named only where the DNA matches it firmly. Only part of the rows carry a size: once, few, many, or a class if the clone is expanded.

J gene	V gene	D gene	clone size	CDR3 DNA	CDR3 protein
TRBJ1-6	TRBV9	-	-	TGTGCCAGCAGCGTAGGGCAAGGTTCACCCCTCCACTTT	CASSVGQGSPLHF
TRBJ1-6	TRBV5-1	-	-	TGCGCCAGCAGCTTAGAGGGGCCTCCGAGCTCCTATAATTCACCCCTCCACTTT	CASSLEGPPSSYNSPLHF
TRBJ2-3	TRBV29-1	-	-	TGCAGCGTTTTATATGGTGGTCCTCGCACAGATACGCAGTATTTT	CSVLYGGPRTDTQYF
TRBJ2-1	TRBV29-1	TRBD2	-	TGCAGCGTAGGGACTAGAGTCTCCAATGAGCAGTTCTTC	CSVGTRVSNEQFF
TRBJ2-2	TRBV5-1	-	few	TGCGCCAGCTTCCCGAGCCCCTCAGGCACCGGGGAGCTGTTTTTT	CASFPSPSGTGELFF
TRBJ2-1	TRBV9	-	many	TGTGCCAGCAGCTCTAGGGGGGTAGATGAGCAGTTCTTC	CASSSRGVDEQFF
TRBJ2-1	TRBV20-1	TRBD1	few	TGCAGTGCTATTGGGCTGACAGGGAGAGCTTACAATGAGCAGTTCTTC	CSAIGLTGRAYNEQFF
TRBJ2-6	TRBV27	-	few	TGTGCCAGCGCTTCTGGGGCCAACGTCCTGACTTTC	CASASGANVLTF
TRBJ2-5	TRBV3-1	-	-	TGTGCCAGCAGCCCGACTAGTGCTGAGACCCAGTACTTC	CASSPTSAETQYF
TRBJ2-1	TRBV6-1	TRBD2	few	TGTGCCAGCAAACTAGCGGGAGCAAATGAGCAGTTCTTC	CASKLAGANEQFF